This T cell receptor beta chain was recovered during a study of cytomegalovirus exposure and HLA in healthy donors. Study-wide results and limits: Differences between HLA loci emerged in a later analysis of TCR association rates, with DRB1 most and HLA-C fewest.

It was with 60 Vbeta and 13 Jbeta primers that the PCR ran. This table comes from immunoSEQ multiplex PCR, and its TCRdb copy is limited to in-frame clones, with some not included. The sample includes more than 150,000 clones, 79% of them seen just once. With regard to this clone: Its antigen is undetermined.

The germline CDR1 and CDR2 sequences are MNHEY and SVGAGI. The CDR3 sequence is 15 residues long. The V end lost 2 bases, the J end lost 6 bases, and 11 bases lay between the germline ends. It was healthy bone marrow donors who served as donors. Donors were nominally healthy when sampled, though unrecorded immune exposures were likely. The clonotype was recovered from a girl aged 5 to 17 in good health and CMV-seropositive. J is TRBJ1-6 and V is TRBV6-5, with D unclear. The source material was PBMCs. The CDR3 is CASSYLQAGNSPLHF. Written as DNA, the CDR3 is TGTGCCAGCAGTTACCTGCAGGCTGGTAATTCACCCCTCCACTTT.